This is a list of T cell receptor beta chains from one sample in a study of T cells in Graves' hyperthyroidism and ophthalmopathy. TCRdb processed the multiplex PCR reads anew with MiXCR; each CDR3 protein has one entry. Of about 700,000 distinct CDR3 sequences listed, about 14% were seen once; the top ten hold around 9.6%. Sequenced sample: blood. These receptors came from a young woman with Graves' hyperthyroidism. CDR3s include the opening cysteine and the closing phenylalanine or tryptophan. A D gene is named only where the DNA matches it firmly. Rows give clone size only sometimes, using once, few, many, or a class for an expanded clone.

j_call v_call clone_size d_call cdr3_length cdr3_aa cdr3_nt
TRBJ1-1 TRBV20-1 . . 13 CSASSVAATEAFF TGCAGTGCTAGCTCCGTGGCAGCCACTGAAGCTTTCTTT
TRBJ2-3 TRBV13 many TRBD2 16 CASSPQTSGSTDTQYF TGTGCCAGCAGCCCTCAGACTAGCGGGAGCACAGATACGCAGTATTTT
TRBJ1-5 TRBV7-8 . TRBD1 16 CASSFDRGFSNQPQHF TGTGCCAGCAGCTTTGACAGGGGATTTAGCAATCAGCCCCAGCATTTT
TRBJ2-1 TRBV19 few TRBD2 15 CASSIDRLAGNEQFF TGTGCCAGTAGTATAGATAGGCTAGCGGGCAATGAGCAGTTCTTC
TRBJ2-5 TRBV6-2/TRBV6-3 many . 14 CASTQRMIGETQYF TGTGCCAGCACACAGAGGATGATCGGGGAGACCCAGTACTTC
TRBJ1-1 TRBV20-1 many TRBD1 11 CSARDRYEAFF TGCAGTGCCAGGGACAGGTATGAAGCTTTCTTT
TRBJ2-7 TRBV7-8 few TRBD2 15 CASSPPRLAVYEQYF TGTGCCAGCAGCCCGCCGCGGCTAGCGGTTTACGAGCAGTACTTC
TRBJ2-6 TRBV19 . TRBD1 19 CATVPDPDREFFGANVLTF TGTGCCACCGTCCCAGACCCTGACAGGGAGTTTTTTGGGGCCAACGTCCTGACTTTC
TRBJ2-7 TRBV9 few TRBD2 13 CASSTGTNYEQYF TGTGCCAGCAGCACCGGGACTAACTACGAGCAGTACTTC
TRBJ2-7 TRBV3-1 many TRBD2 13 CASSQGTSYEQYF TGTGCCAGCAGCCAAGGGACTAGCTACGAGCAGTACTTC
TRBJ2-7 TRBV14 many . 14 CASSGAGPRHEQYF TGTGCCAGCAGCGGAGCCGGGCCTCGCCACGAGCAGTACTTC
TRBJ2-3 TRBV7-9 many TRBD2 19 CASSPPALAGVRSPDTQYF TGTGCCAGCAGCCCCCCGGCTCTAGCGGGGGTGAGGAGCCCAGATACGCAGTATTTT
TRBJ2-2 TRBV29-1 few . 16 CSVDLGAAIGTGELFF TGCAGCGTTGATCTCGGCGCAGCCATCGGCACCGGGGAGCTGTTTTTT
TRBJ2-1 TRBV7-8 many . 15 CASSFLDSLSAEQFF TGTGCCAGCAGCTTTTTGGACTCCCTCAGCGCTGAGCAGTTCTTC
TRBJ2-3 TRBV5-1 many TRBD1 14 CASSPTGTGNTQYF TGCGCCAGCAGCCCTACCGGGACAGGGAATACGCAGTATTTT
TRBJ2-5 TRBV6-1 many . 12 CASMRPRETQYF TGTGCCAGCATGAGGCCACGGGAGACCCAGTACTTC
TRBJ2-2 TRBV11-2 few . 16 CASSLVPVRNTGELFF TGTGCCAGCAGCTTAGTTCCGGTCCGAAACACCGGGGAGCTGTTTTTT
TRBJ1-1 TRBV7-8 many TRBD1 16 CASSRHPGQGTTEAFF TGTGCCAGCAGCCGGCATCCGGGACAGGGGACCACTGAAGCTTTCTTT
TRBJ1-3 TRBV7-9 . TRBD1 16 CASSLAGTDSGNTIYF TGTGCCAGCAGCTTAGCGGGGACAGACTCTGGAAACACCATATATTTT
TRBJ2-1 TRBV7-3 many TRBD1 15 CASSQGGRVGNEQFF TGTGCCAGCAGCCAAGGGGGCAGGGTTGGGAATGAGCAGTTCTTC
TRBJ2-1 TRBV18 many . 12 CATKDGYNEQFF TGTGCAACGAAGGACGGTTACAATGAGCAGTTCTTC
TRBJ2-1 TRBV19 once . 15 CASREGVGFYNEQFF TGTGCCAGTAGAGAGGGGGTTGGGTTTTACAATGAGCAGTTCTTC
TRBJ1-4 TRBV2 . TRBD1 16 CASSVGTGKSDEKLFF TGTGCCAGCAGCGTCGGGACAGGGAAAAGCGACGAAAAACTGTTTTTT
TRBJ2-1 TRBV7-8 few TRBD2 17 CASSLEVAGGPLDEQFF TGTGCCAGCAGCTTAGAAGTAGCGGGAGGACCCTTGGATGAGCAGTTCTTC
TRBJ2-1 TRBV6-2/TRBV6-3 few . 15 CASSRPPGTYNEQFF TGTGCCAGCAGCCGCCCCCCCGGGACCTACAATGAGCAGTTCTTC
TRBJ2-7 TRBV4-1 few . 16 CASSPAQTARLYEQYF TGCGCCAGCAGCCCCGCTCAAACGGCCAGACTATACGAGCAGTACTTC
TRBJ2-5 TRBV28 few . 14 CASSLWKMKETQYF TGTGCCAGCAGTTTATGGAAGATGAAAGAGACCCAGTACTTC
TRBJ2-3 TRBV7-9 few . 15 CASSGRDHRTDTQYF TGTGCCAGCAGCGGACGGGATCACCGCACAGATACGCAGTATTTT
TRBJ1-1 TRBV18 many . 13 CASSLLEESEAFF TGTGCCAGCTCACTACTCGAAGAATCTGAAGCTTTCTTT
TRBJ2-1 TRBV30 many . 14 CAGQQGTPYNEQFF TGTGCCGGCCAACAGGGTACCCCCTACAATGAGCAGTTCTTC
TRBJ2-7 TRBV28 many TRBD2 15 CASSLTSGVTYEQYF TGTGCCAGCAGTCTAACTAGCGGGGTAACCTACGAGCAGTACTTC
TRBJ1-1 TRBV6-5 many . 15 CASSYSNGGGTEAFF TGTGCCAGCAGTTACTCGAACGGGGGCGGCACTGAAGCTTTCTTT
TRBJ1-1 TRBV6-2/TRBV6-3 many . 13 CASSLGSHTEAFF TGTGCCAGCAGTTTAGGGTCGCACACTGAAGCTTTCTTT
TRBJ2-3 TRBV20-1 many . 11 CMIRRVPTQYF TGCATGATACGAAGAGTGCCTACGCAGTATTTT
TRBJ2-7 TRBV13 many . 13 CASSRTASYEQYF TGTGCCAGCAGCCGGACTGCTTCCTACGAGCAGTACTTC
TRBJ2-3 TRBV27 few TRBD1 16 CASSWGNRGRTDTQYF TGTGCCAGCAGTTGGGGAAACAGGGGGCGCACAGATACGCAGTATTTT
TRBJ2-3 TRBV24-1 many TRBD2 16 CATSAASGRGPDTQYF TGTGCCACCAGTGCAGCTAGCGGGAGAGGCCCAGATACGCAGTATTTT
TRBJ1-5 TRBV20-1 . . 14 CSARVGSMGQPQHF TGCAGTGCTAGGGTCGGCAGTATGGGCCAGCCCCAGCATTTT
TRBJ2-1 TRBV3-1 many . 14 CASSQPGNGNEQFF TGTGCCAGCAGCCAGCCCGGGAACGGTAATGAGCAGTTCTTC
TRBJ2-1 TRBV6-2/TRBV6-3 many . 15 CASILGTSGNYEQFF .
TRBJ2-2 TRBV12-3/TRBV12-4 . . 16 CASSLQGSANTGELFF TGTGCCAGCAGTTTACAGGGCAGCGCGAACACCGGGGAGCTGTTTTTT
TRBJ2-1 TRBV24-1 . . 13 CATSEPPPNEQFF TGTGCCACCAGTGAGCCCCCCCCCAATGAGCAGTTCTTC
TRBJ2-1 TRBV9 few . 15 CASSVALGGYNEQFF TGTGCCAGCAGCGTAGCGCTGGGAGGCTACAATGAGCAGTTCTTC
TRBJ1-5 TRBV6-5 . TRBD1 14 CASSSQGASQPQHF TGTGCCAGCAGTTCACAGGGGGCAAGTCAGCCCCAGCATTTT
TRBJ1-1 TRBV18 many . 13 CASLQSGHTEAFF TGTGCCAGCCTACAATCGGGTCACACTGAAGCTTTCTTT
TRBJ1-5 TRBV27 many . 15 CASSPATEWGQPQHF TGTGCCAGCAGCCCGGCCACGGAGTGGGGGCAGCCCCAGCATTTT